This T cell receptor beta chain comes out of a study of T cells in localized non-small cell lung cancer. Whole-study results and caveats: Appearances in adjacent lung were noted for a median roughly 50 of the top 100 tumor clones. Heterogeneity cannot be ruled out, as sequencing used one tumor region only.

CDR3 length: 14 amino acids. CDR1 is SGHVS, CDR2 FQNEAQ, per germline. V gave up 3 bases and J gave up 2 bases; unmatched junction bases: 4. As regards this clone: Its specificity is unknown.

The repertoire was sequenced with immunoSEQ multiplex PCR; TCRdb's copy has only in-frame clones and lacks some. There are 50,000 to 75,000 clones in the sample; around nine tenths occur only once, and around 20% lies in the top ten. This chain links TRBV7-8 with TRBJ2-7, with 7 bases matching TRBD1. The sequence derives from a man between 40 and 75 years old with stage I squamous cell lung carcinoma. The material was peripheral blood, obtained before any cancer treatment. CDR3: CASSLDRNTYEQYF. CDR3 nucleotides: TGTGCCAGCAGCTTGGACAGGAACACCTACGAGCAGTACTTC.